These 24 T cell receptor beta chains came from one sample sequenced in a study of T-cell reconstitution after alpha-beta-depleted transplantation in children. A library of TCRbeta sequences, prepared with unique molecular identifiers, was generated. TCRdb re-called the PCR reads through MiXCR, storing one row per CDR3 protein. This table has under 850,000 distinct CDR3 sequences, around 13% appearing once. Here the sequenced sample was PBMCs, taken before TCRalphabeta/CD19-depleted stem cell transplant. The source is a girl between 2 and 10 years old with congenital amegakaryocytic thrombocytopenia, due to receive a stem cell transplant.

Only a few counts were recorded for this clonotype. This sequence joins TRBV7-9 and TRBJ2-7, with D hard to call. V was trimmed by 5 bases and J by 6 bases, leaving 17 bases between them. The germline CDR1 and CDR2 sequences are SEHNR and FQNEAQ (reference sequence). This CDR3 is 14 amino acids long. Written as DNA, the CDR3 is TGTGCCAGCAGCCCAACGCTAGACGCCGGCGAGCAGTACTTC. Translating it yields CASSPTLDAGEQYF.

On this clonotype itself: Being one base from a much bigger clone, this may be a read error. The CDR3 carries no conserved terminal phenylalanine or tryptophan, so it likely arises from a read error. J is TRBJ2-1 and V is TRBV10-3; a weak D match, TRBD2 (5 bases). The CDR3 runs 11 residues. V was clipped by 9 bases and J by 5 bases, with 8 bases between them. Germline CDR1 ENHRY, CDR2 SYGVKD. The CDR3 loop is CAIWENNEQFS. The CDR3 nucleotides read TGTGCCATTTGGGAGAACAATGAGCAGTTCTCC.

This clonotype was recorded many times. V gene TRBV7-2 combines with J gene TRBJ2-7; possible D gene TRBD2, 6 bases. The CDR3 contains 14 residues. Per germline, CDR1 SGHTA and CDR2 FQGNSA. Trimming left V 4 bases short and J 3 bases short, with 13 bases between. CDR3 sequence: CASSWYWRDYEQYF. CDR3 coding DNA: TGTGCCAGCAGCTGGTACTGGCGGGACTACGAGCAGTACTTC.

This clonotype occurred many times. V is TRBV29-1 and J is TRBJ2-7; TRBD2 matches at 9 bases. The CDR3 length is 16 residues. CDR1 SQVTM and CDR2 ANQGSEA come from the germline V gene. The V segment lost 0 bases and the J segment 5 bases; nucleotides outside the gene matches: 11. The CDR3 loop is CSVEEVRASGTNEQYF. In nucleotides, the CDR3 is TGCAGCGTTGAAGAAGTAAGGGCTAGCGGGACCAACGAGCAGTACTTC.

The rearrangement uses TRBV27 and TRBJ2-1; 8 bases align to TRBD1. With V trimmed by 6 bases and J by 2 bases, 6 bases remained unmatched. Germline values: CDR1 MNHEY, CDR2 SMNVEV (reference sequence). This CDR3 has 15 amino acids. CDR3 nucleotide sequence: TGTGCCAGCAGCTGGCAGGGGGCGGCCTACAATGAGCAGTTCTTC. This gives the protein CASSWQGAAYNEQFF.

This clonotype has a handful of counts. The J gene is TRBJ1-1, the V gene TRBV6-2 or TRBV6-3, with D hard to call. Per the germline V gene, CDR1 is MNHEY and CDR2 is SVGEGT. With 3 bases removed from V and 1 base from J, the gap between germline ends came to 6 bases. The CDR3 has 13 residues. The CDR3: CASSYKTNTEAFF. CDR3 nucleotide sequence: TGTGCCAGCAGTTATAAAACGAACACTGAAGCTTTCTTT.

This chain's CDR3 is CASSLGYRYTF. As DNA, the CDR3 is TGTGCCAGCAGCTTAGGTTATCGCTACACCTTC. The rearrangement joins TRBV7-2 to TRBJ1-2; no reliable D call. Per germline, CDR1 SGHTA and CDR2 FQGNSA. The CDR3 sequence is 11 residues long. V lost 1 base and J 9 bases, leaving 6 bases between the germline ends.

This clonotype has ten or more counts. V gene TRBV10-3 combines with J gene TRBJ2-1; 11 nucleotides agree with TRBD2. The V gene's germline CDR1 is ENHRY and CDR2 SYGVKD. Trimming took 3 bases from V and 7 from J; bases not matched to a gene: 5. The length of the CDR3 is 15 residues. The CDR3 sequence is CAISEISGRGNEQFF. DNA for the CDR3: TGTGCCATCAGTGAAATTAGCGGGAGGGGAAATGAGCAGTTCTTC.

About this clonotype: Since a much larger clone is just one base distant, this may be a read error. The V and J genes are TRBV5-1 and TRBJ2-1, with 11 nucleotides matching TRBD2. Germline V gene data show CDR1 as SGHRS and CDR2 as YFSETQ. The CDR3 loop spans 15 amino acids. Losses at the gene ends were 4 bases for V and 6 bases for J; bases not matched to a gene: 6. The DNA for the CDR3 is TGCGCCAGCAGCCCAGTAGCGGGAGGGAGCAATGAGCAGTTCTTC. This encodes CASSPVAGGSNEQFF.

Ten or more counts support this clonotype. CDR3 bases: TGCGCCAGCAGTTTCGACAGGATGTCCCAAGAGACCCAGTACTTC. Translation: CASSFDRMSQETQYF. The rearrangement links TRBV5-1 to TRBJ2-5; the D gene is possibly TRBD1 (6 bases). Germline assignment: CDR1 SGHRS and CDR2 YFSETQ. Trimming cost V 5 bases and J 1 base, with 15 bases left between them. CDR3 size: 15 residues.

A few counts support this clonotype. The chain links TRBV7-7 to TRBJ1-1; weak D call: TRBD1 (5 bases). Trimming shortened V by 2 bases and J by 0 bases, and 37 bases separated the two germline ends. The CDR3 totals 24 residues. Per the germline V gene, CDR1 is SSHAT and CDR2 is FNYEAQ (reference sequence). The CDR3 loop is CASSLLKQGPGLAYGLAMNTEAFF. In DNA form, the CDR3 reads TGTGCCAGCAGCTTATTAAAGCAGGGACCCGGATTGGCATACGGATTGGCAATGAACACTGAAGCTTTCTTT.

This clonotype occurred many times. V and J are TRBV29-1 and TRBJ2-3, with 9 bases that match TRBD2. Trimming took 4 bases from V and 11 from J; bases not matched to a gene: 13. The CDR3 is 14 residues long. The germline CDR1 and CDR2 sequences are SQVTM and ANQGSEA. The CDR3 loop reads CSVGPSGDTEGQYF. In DNA form, the CDR3 reads TGCAGCGTTGGTCCTAGCGGGGACACAGAAGGGCAGTATTTT.

Only a few counts were recorded for this clonotype. The chain employs TRBV2 and TRBJ2-1; D is perhaps TRBD1 or TRBD2 (5 bases each). The V end lost 11 bases, the J end lost 5 bases, and 19 bases lay between the germline ends. The germline CDR1 and CDR2 sequences are SNHLY and FYNNEI. This CDR3 is built from 14 residues. CDR3 DNA sequence: TGTGCCCCCGGCCGGGGCGAACTTAACAATGAGCAGTTCTTC. Translated: CAPGRGELNNEQFF.

This clonotype came up many times. The chain is built from TRBV6-5 and TRBJ2-3; a possible D gene is TRBD2 (6 bases). The V gene's germline CDR1 is MNHEY and CDR2 SVGAGI. V shed 4 bases and J shed 6 bases, with 14 bases lying between them. The CDR3 runs 14 residues. CDR3 loop: CASSSGGPSDTQYF. CDR3 in DNA: TGTGCCAGCAGTTCAGGAGGGCCCTCGGATACGCAGTATTTT.

This clonotype was observed at least ten times. V and J are TRBV20-1 and TRBJ2-7; 14 bases are shared with TRBD2. Germline trimming cut 2 bases from V and 7 bases from J; bases unmatched to any gene: 10. CDR3 length: 16 amino acids. Germline loops: CDR1 DFQATT, CDR2 SNEGSKA (reference sequence). The CDR3 reads CSARITGLAGGYEQYF. The CDR3 region has the DNA TGCAGTGCTAGAATTACAGGACTAGCGGGAGGTTATGAGCAGTACTTC.

This clonotype has more than one count but fewer than ten. The V and J genes are TRBV14 and TRBJ1-2; the D gene is possibly TRBD1 (5 bases). Trimming left V 1 base short and J 8 bases short, with 17 bases between. This CDR3 region has 15 residues. The germline CDR1 and CDR2 sequences are SGHDN and FVKESK. The CDR3: CASSQVRGRVGGYTF. DNA of the CDR3: TGTGCCAGCAGCCAAGTGCGGGGCCGTGTGGGAGGCTACACCTTC.

In this sample, this clonotype turned up a few times. The chain uses TRBV5-1 and TRBJ2-7; D possibly uses TRBD1 or TRBD2 (5 bases each). This CDR3 has 17 amino acids. The ends were cut back, 4 bases at V and 0 bases at J, with 20 bases in the middle. Germline V CDR1 and CDR2: SGHRS, YFSETQ. DNA of the CDR3: TGCGCCAGCAGCCGGGACCTACCCTTTTCAAGCTCCTACGAGCAGTACTTC. Its translation: CASSRDLPFSSSYEQYF.

Of note for this clonotype: It may be a read error: a sequence one base away is much more abundant. The DNA for the CDR3 is TGCACAGCGATTCGGCGGGAGGAAAGCGATGAGCAGTTCTTC. Amino acids: CTAIRREESDEQFF. The rearrangement joins TRBV29-1 to TRBJ2-1; 8 bases map to TRBD2. Per the germline V gene, CDR1 is SQVTM and CDR2 is ANQGSEA. The CDR3 length is 14 residues.

The V and J genes are TRBV7-8 and TRBJ2-1; 10 positions match TRBD1. The germline V gene has CDR1 SGHVS and CDR2 FQNEAQ. This CDR3 contains 15 residues. Trimming at V came to 3 bases and at J to 6 bases, leaving 5 bases not matched to a gene. CDR3 sequence: CASSFFGTGVNEQFF. The CDR3 bases are TGTGCCAGCAGCTTCTTCGGGACAGGGGTCAATGAGCAGTTCTTC.

In this sample, this clonotype turned up many times. The chain is built from TRBV20-1 and TRBJ2-3, with D hard to call. Looked up from germline, CDR1 is DFQATT and CDR2 is SNEGSKA (reference sequence). The germline V and J ends were trimmed by 3 bases and 2 bases, with 9 bases remaining between them. The CDR3 consists of 13 residues. The chain's CDR3 is CSARQPNTDTQYF. CDR3 DNA sequence: TGCAGTGCTAGGCAACCTAACACAGATACGCAGTATTTT.

This clonotype was detected many times. The V and J genes are TRBV9 and TRBJ2-1; 8 bases line up with TRBD1. The CDR3 contains 12 residues. V trimming: 8 bases; J trimming: 13 bases; junction bases outside the gene matches: 11. From germline, CDR1 is SGDLS and CDR2 YYNGEE. Here the CDR3 DNA reads TGTGCCAGTAACCTTAACCAGGGGGCTCAGTTCTTC. Amino acid sequence: CASNLNQGAQFF.

This clonotype was seen a few times. The genes are TRBV6-6 and TRBJ2-2; D unresolved. Trimming removed 7 bases from V and 6 bases from J, with 12 bases in between. CDR1 is MNHNY and CDR2 is SVGAGI in the germline V gene (reference sequence). This CDR3 is built from 13 residues. The CDR3: CASTVGSAGELFF. In DNA, the CDR3 is TGTGCCAGCACCGTTGGGTCTGCCGGGGAGCTGTTTTTT.

About this clonotype: This may come from a read error, since a much larger clone is one base off. V is TRBV20-1 and J is TRBJ2-1, with D hard to call. CDR1 and CDR2 from the germline V gene are DFQATT and SNEGSKA (reference sequence). The CDR3 is 12 amino acids. Trimming cost V 3 bases and J 3 bases, with 6 bases left between them. CDR3: CSASCLYNEQFF. In DNA, the CDR3 is TGCAGTGCTAGCTGCCTCTACAATGAGCAGTTCTTC.

This clonotype occurred many times. This chain uses TRBV5-6 with TRBJ2-3; 7 bases are shared with TRBD2. The CDR3 is 15 amino acids. Germline V CDR1 and CDR2: SGHDT, YYEEEE. J lost 0 bases, V lost 3 bases, and 4 bases had no gene match. CDR3 DNA sequence: TGTGCCAGCAGCTCTAGCGGATCTAGCACAGATACGCAGTATTTT. It translates to CASSSSGSSTDTQYF.